This passage covers 24 T cell receptor beta chains from one sample sequenced in a study of regulatory T cells in long-lasting Graves disease. Described time point: newly diagnosed GD, antithyroid drugs for less than 3 months. The authors made the TCR library using RNA they extracted from PBMCs. Libraries of TCR beta came from iRepertoire HTBI primers plus Arm-PCR of CDR3 regions. From the multiplex PCR reads, TCRdb called clonotypes with MiXCR, one entry per CDR3 protein. The table has roughly 420,000 distinct CDR3 sequences, roughly 15% seen once. These data were likewise used in another study, on T cells in Graves' hyperthyroidism and ophthalmopathy.

The specimen comprised peripheral blood mononuclear cells (PBMCs), sampled at new diagnosis, from a patient treated with antithyroid drugs. Receptors were obtained from a woman in her fifties or sixties with Graves disease.

This clonotype appeared many times. The chain is built from TRBV7-2 and TRBJ2-1, with D perhaps matching TRBD2 (5 bases). The germline CDR1 and CDR2 sequences are SGHTA and FQGNSA. The CDR3 runs to 13 residues. The ends were cut back, 5 bases at V and 9 bases at J, with 14 bases in the middle. As DNA, the CDR3 is TGTGCCAGCAGCCTCGGACTTCCCGGTGAGCAGTTCTTC. Translating gives CASSLGLPGEQFF.

The sample holds many counts of this clonotype. The junction departs from the called germline gene at one end, perhaps through a read error. The chain combines TRBV2 with TRBJ2-1; TRBD2 agrees at 11 bases. Germline assignment: CDR1 SNHLY and CDR2 FYNNEI. This CDR3 is built from 14 residues. CDR3 DNA: TGTGCCAGCACTGAACTAGCGGGAGTGATCGGGCAGTTCTTC. Translating it yields CASTELAGVIGQFF.

This clonotype was detected a few times. J is TRBJ2-3 and V is TRBV6-5, with 10 bases fitting TRBD2. The ends lost 2 bases at V and 2 bases at J; junction bases unmatched: 7. This CDR3 has 17 amino acids. Germline V gene sequence: CDR1 MNHEY, CDR2 SVGAGI. The CDR3 reads CASSYPSSGRATDTQYF. The CDR3 region has the DNA TGTGCCAGCAGTTACCCATCGAGCGGGAGGGCCACAGATACGCAGTATTTT.

This clonotype occurred many times. The gene calls are TRBV28 and TRBJ1-3; D is possibly TRBD1 (5 bases). This CDR3 has 16 amino acids. Germline V CDR1 and CDR2: MDHEN, SYDVKM. Trimming pared 5 bases from V and 0 bases from J, leaving 14 bases between. The CDR3 coding sequence is TGTGCCAGCAGTCCTCCGGGACTGATCTCTGGAAACACCATATATTTT. Protein: CASSPPGLISGNTIYF.

This clonotype was observed at least ten times. One end of the junction varies from germline; a read error may be responsible. This chain connects TRBV5-1 to TRBJ2-1, with 7 positions matching TRBD1. Germline-derived CDR1 and CDR2 are SGHRS and YFSETQ. This CDR3 contains 16 residues. CDR3 region: CASSLTSTGLNNEQFF. CDR3 sequence (DNA): TGCGCCAGCAGCCTGACCTCGACAGGGCTCAACAATGAGCAATTCTTC.

This chain joins TRBV5-1 and TRBJ2-1; the D gene could be TRBD1 or TRBD2 (5 bases each). V dropped 0 bases and J dropped 8 bases, with 24 bases sitting between them. The CDR3 has 18 residues. CDR1 and CDR2 from the germline V gene are SGHRS and YFSETQ. As DNA, the CDR3 is TGCGCCAGCAGCTTGGCTAGCCTCTCATTGGGACCTAGGGATGAGCAGTTCTTC. Translated, it gives CASSLASLSLGPRDEQFF.

This sequence joins TRBV5-5 and TRBJ2-5, with a weak D call TRBD1 (6 bases). Trimming stripped 4 bases from V and 5 bases from J, with 18 bases between. The CDR3 totals 15 residues. CDR1 is SGHKS and CDR2 is YYEKEE in the germline V gene (reference sequence). CDR3: CASSPPPPQGETQYF. CDR3 sequence (DNA): TGTGCCAGCAGCCCCCCCCCCCCCCAGGGGGAGACCCAGTACTTC.

This chain links TRBV6-1 with TRBJ2-2; no clear D. The length of the CDR3 is 15 residues. V lost 6 bases and J lost 2, with 13 bases in between. Germline values: CDR1 MNHNS, CDR2 SASEGT. The CDR3 sequence: CASSPWEGNTGELFF. CDR3 nucleotides: TGTGCCAGCAGCCCCTGGGAAGGAAACACCGGGGAGCTGTTTTTT.

This clonotype was seen many times. The rearrangement joins TRBV2 to TRBJ1-6; 7 bases map to TRBD1. Germline V lookup: CDR1 SNHLY, CDR2 FYNNEI. The CDR3 is 14 amino acids. The ends lost 3 bases at V and 8 bases at J; junction bases unmatched: 4. The CDR3 DNA reads as TGTGCCAGCAGTGACAGGGGGTCGGATTCACCCCTCCACTTT. Its protein is CASSDRGSDSPLHF.

Many counts were recorded for this clonotype. The chain is built from TRBV10-2 and TRBJ1-2; D gene unclear. The CDR3 spans 13 residues. CDR1 is WSHSY and CDR2 is SAAADI in the germline V gene. Deletions cut 3 bases from V and 6 bases from J, with 11 bases between. This CDR3 is CASSETELNGYTF. CDR3 coding DNA: TGCGCCAGCAGTGAAACGGAATTAAATGGCTACACCTTC.

This clonotype was counted many times. This chain's CDR3 is CASSLTPGDLNTEAFF. DNA for the CDR3: TGTGCCAGCAGCTTAACCCCCGGGGACCTAAACACTGAAGCTTTCTTT. V and J are TRBV7-3 and TRBJ1-1, with D possibly being TRBD1 (5 bases). Trimming removed 0 bases from V and 2 bases from J, with 13 bases in between. CDR1 SGHTA and CDR2 FQGTGA come from the germline V gene. This CDR3 is 16 amino acids long.

This clonotype came up many times. V is TRBV28 and J is TRBJ2-2; tentatively, D is TRBD1 (6 bases). Germline V gene lookup returns CDR1 MDHEN and CDR2 SYDVKM. This CDR3 is 16 amino acids long. Trimming shortened V by 1 base and J by 6 bases, and 15 bases separated the two germline ends. In nucleotides, the CDR3 is TGTGCCAGCAGTTTATCGGGCATGAAGGGGGCCGGGGAGCTGTTTTTT. As protein: CASSLSGMKGAGELFF.

This clonotype was recorded a few times. The chain joins TRBV6-2 or TRBV6-3 to TRBJ2-7, with D perhaps matching TRBD2 (7 bases). The ends were cut back, 8 bases at V and 3 bases at J, with 17 bases in the middle. The CDR3 is 14 amino acids. The germline CDR1 and CDR2 sequences are MNHEY and SVGEGT. The CDR3 region is CASCEGGARYEQYF. DNA for the CDR3: TGTGCCAGCTGCGAAGGGGGGGCGCGCTACGAGCAGTACTTC.

This clonotype was counted many times. The V gene is TRBV12-3 or TRBV12-4, the J gene TRBJ2-5, with D possibly TRBD2 on 6 matching bases. CDR3 length equals 11 residues. V lost 6 bases, J lost 12 bases, and 14 bases lay in between. CDR3 amino acids: CASSQAGLKYF. DNA for the CDR3: TGTGCCAGCAGCCAAGCGGGCCTCAAGTACTTC.

The sample holds a few counts of this clonotype. The chain is built from TRBV7-2 and TRBJ1-3, with D hard to call. CDR1 is SGHTA and CDR2 is FQGNSA in the germline V gene. The V gene lost 3 bases and the J gene lost 4 bases, with 10 bases spanning the gap. This CDR3 has 14 amino acids. The CDR3 sequence is CASSLWGSGNTIYF. The CDR3 DNA reads as TGTGCCAGCAGCTTGTGGGGATCCGGAAACACCATATATTTT. The whole variable domain, remainder taken from reference TRBV7-2 and TRBJ1-3, is GAGVSQSPSNKVTEKGKDVELRCDPISGHTALYWYRQSLGQGLEFLIYFQGNSAPDKSGLPSDRFSAERTGGSVSTLTIQRTQQEDSAVYLCASSLWGSGNTIYFGEGSWLTVV.

This clonotype was recorded many times. The V call is TRBV20-1, the J call TRBJ2-7; 8 bases agree with TRBD2. This CDR3 is built from 12 residues. V shed 3 bases and J 5 bases; nucleotides not matched to a gene: 3. Germline V gene lookup returns CDR1 DFQATT and CDR2 SNEGSKA (reference sequence). This chain's CDR3 is CSASGRADEQYF. In nucleotides, the CDR3 is TGCAGTGCTAGCGGGAGGGCCGACGAGCAGTACTTC.

About this clonotype itself: This is likely an artifact of a read error, given a far larger clone one base away. The V and J genes are TRBV27 and TRBJ1-1; 7 bases align to TRBD1. This CDR3 is built from 16 residues. The V gene's germline CDR1 is MNHEY and CDR2 SMNVEV (reference sequence). The V and J ends lost 6 bases and 4 bases, in that order; junction bases with no gene match: 14. The CDR3 reads CASREPGDRAGTEAFF. CDR3 DNA: TGTGCCAGCAGGGAACCCGGCGACAGGGCGGGCACTGAAGCTTTCTTT.

V and J are TRBV18 and TRBJ2-2, with TRBD2 identical over 7 bases. The CDR3 length is 16 residues. V lost 3 bases and J lost 5; bases outside the gene matches: 9. Germline lookup yields CDR1 KGHSH and CDR2 LQKENI. As DNA, the CDR3 is TGTGCCAGCTCACCTGTCGTTGCGGGAGAAACCGGGGAGCTGTTTTTT. This gives the protein CASSPVVAGETGELFF.

This clonotype was counted only a few times. An end of the junction differs from the germline gene, which may be a read error. V is TRBV7-7 and J is TRBJ2-1, with TRBD2 matching 7 bases. The CDR3 covers 14 residues. The germline V gene has CDR1 SSHAT and CDR2 FNYEAQ (reference sequence). CDR3 sequence reads: CASSLGTTGGEQFF. The CDR3 region has the DNA TGTGCTAGCAGCTTAGGAACAACGGGAGGAGAGCAGTTCTTC.

Ten or more counts support this clonotype. This chain uses TRBV11-1 with TRBJ2-6, with 8 bases identical to TRBD1. Germline V lookup: CDR1 SGHAT, CDR2 FQDESV (reference sequence). There are 17 residues in the CDR3. With 5 bases clipped from V and 0 bases from J, the junction kept 6 bases outside the gene matches. The CDR3 DNA follows: TGTGCCAGCAGCCCGTGGACAGGGCGCTCTGGGGCCAACGTCCTGACTTTC. Protein product: CASSPWTGRSGANVLTF.

This clonotype came up many times. This chain joins TRBV29-1 and TRBJ2-1; 11 bases line up with TRBD2. This CDR3 has 17 amino acids. The germline V gene has CDR1 SQVTM and CDR2 ANQGSEA. The V and J ends lost 7 bases and 4 bases, in that order; junction bases with no gene match: 15. Here the CDR3 DNA reads TGCAGCGGCGACCTCGGGACTAGCGGAAGCCTATACAATGAGCAGTTCTTC. The encoded protein is CSGDLGTSGSLYNEQFF.

This clonotype was seen more than once but under ten times. J is TRBJ2-2 and V is TRBV9; no definite D call. V shed 5 bases and J shed 4 bases, with 6 bases lying between them. The CDR3 runs 12 residues. Germline V gene sequence: CDR1 SGDLS, CDR2 YYNGEE. The CDR3 region is CASSGFTGELFF. CDR3 in DNA: TGTGCCAGCAGTGGATTCACCGGGGAGCTGTTTTTT.

This clonotype turned up a few times. This rearrangement joins TRBV6-1 to TRBJ1-5, with 7 bases that match TRBD1. The V segment lost 6 bases and the J segment 11 bases; nucleotides outside the gene matches: 10. The CDR3 runs to 13 residues. Germline CDR1 and CDR2: MNHNS and SASEGT. CDR3 residues: CASSRGGGVTQHF. CDR3 sequence (DNA): TGTGCCAGCAGCAGGGGGGGGGGGGTGACCCAGCATTTT.

This clonotype was seen at least ten times. J is TRBJ2-1 and V is TRBV2; 11 bases agree with TRBD2. Germline CDR1 SNHLY, CDR2 FYNNEI. The ends lost 2 bases at V and 3 bases at J; junction bases unmatched: 6. This CDR3 spans 17 amino acids. Written as DNA, the CDR3 is TGTGCCAGCAGTGAACTGGCTAGCGGGAGGATCTACAATGAGCAGTTCTTC. It codes for CASSELASGRIYNEQFF.